This T cell receptor (beta chain) was observed in a study of T-cell reconstitution after alpha-beta-depleted transplantation in children. Study-level results: By one year post-transplant, T-cell counts and diversity largely arose from T cells that were newly produced. Roughly two months post-transplant, alpha-beta T cells reportedly originated from several hundred graft clones that had expanded.

Unique molecular identifiers featured in how the TCRbeta library was prepared. TCRdb re-derived calls from the PCR reads in MiXCR, one entry per CDR3 protein. The sample lists over 150,000 distinct CDR3 sequences; 5% to 7.5% were seen once. The CDR3 has 15 amino acids. The V and J ends lost 7 bases and 0 bases respectively, with 16 bases between them. Per germline, CDR1 SQVTM and CDR2 ANQGSEA. There are many counts of this clonotype. Antigen specificity is unknown. This TCR was recovered from a girl under two years old with combined immunodeficiency, due to receive a stem cell transplant. The rearrangement links TRBV29-1 to TRBJ2-1, with D hard to call. Sequenced material: PBMCs, taken before TCRalphabeta/CD19-depleted stem cell transplant. This CDR3 reads CSARKPGSSYNEQFF. The CDR3 coding sequence is TGCAGCGCCAGGAAGCCGGGTAGCTCCTACAATGAGCAGTTCTTC.